The clone carrying this T cell receptor (beta chain) was found a few times. Antigen specificity is unknown. This record belongs to a study of shared clonotypes between healthy human individuals. Findings and limits, study-wide: Larger richness was generally estimated for naive than memory subsets. Among several donors, roughly 5% of naive CD4 clonotypes were found in common.

The length of the CDR3 is 16 residues. V dropped 2 bases and J dropped 0; count of bases not matched to a gene: 7. Germline V gene sequence: CDR1 SGHTA, CDR2 FQGNSA. Assay used: immunoSEQ multiplex PCR; TCRdb lists only in-frame clones, some missing. The table includes over a million clones, about 77% detected once. This chain links TRBV7-2 with TRBJ2-7; TRBD1 agrees at 7 bases. The sequenced material came from memory CD4+ T cells sorted from blood. Documented subset: CD45RA-negative fraction. This sequence originates from a man between 18 and 29 years old in good health. The DNA of the CDR3 is TGTGCCAGCAGCTTAATAACCGGGACAGACTCCTACGAGCAGTACTTC. Its translation is CASSLITGTDSYEQYF. Combining the CDR3 with reference TRBV7-2 and TRBJ2-7 gives the whole variable domain GAGVSQSPSNKVTEKGKDVELRCDPISGHTALYWYRQSLGQGLEFLIYFQGNSAPDKSGLPSDRFSAERTGGSVSTLTIQRTQQEDSAVYLCASSLITGTDSYEQYFGPGTRLTVT.